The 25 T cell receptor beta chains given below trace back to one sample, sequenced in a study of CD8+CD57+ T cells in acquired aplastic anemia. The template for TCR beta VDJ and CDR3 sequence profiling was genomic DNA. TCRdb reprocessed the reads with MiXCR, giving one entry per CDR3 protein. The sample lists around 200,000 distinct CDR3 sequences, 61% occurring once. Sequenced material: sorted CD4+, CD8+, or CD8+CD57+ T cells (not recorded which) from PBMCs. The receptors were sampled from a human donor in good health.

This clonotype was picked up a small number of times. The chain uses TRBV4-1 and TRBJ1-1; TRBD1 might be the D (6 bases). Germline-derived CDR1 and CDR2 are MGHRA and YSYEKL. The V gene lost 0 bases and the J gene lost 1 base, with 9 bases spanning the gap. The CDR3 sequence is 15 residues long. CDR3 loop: CASSQETGANTEAFF. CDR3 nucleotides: TGCGCCAGCAGCCAAGAGACAGGTGCGAACACTGAAGCTTTCTTT.

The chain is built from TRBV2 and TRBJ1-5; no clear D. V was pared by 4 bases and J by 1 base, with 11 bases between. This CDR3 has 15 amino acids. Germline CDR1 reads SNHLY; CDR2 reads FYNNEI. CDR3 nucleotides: TGTGCCAGCAGTGTGGAAAGGGTGAGCAATCAGCCCCAGCATTTT. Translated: CASSVERVSNQPQHF.

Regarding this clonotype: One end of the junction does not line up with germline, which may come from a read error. The CDR3 sequence is CASDRTSGGTGELFF. The CDR3 nucleotides read TGTGCCAGCGACCGTACTAGCGGGGGGACCGGGGAGCTGTTTTTT. The chain uses TRBV5-1 and TRBJ2-2, with TRBD2 matching 12 bases. This CDR3 has 15 residues. The germline V gene encodes CDR1 SGHRS and CDR2 YFSETQ.

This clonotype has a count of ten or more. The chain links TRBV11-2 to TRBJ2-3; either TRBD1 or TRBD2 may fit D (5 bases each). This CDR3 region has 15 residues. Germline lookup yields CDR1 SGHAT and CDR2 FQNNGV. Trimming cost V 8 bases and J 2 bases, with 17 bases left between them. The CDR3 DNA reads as TGTGCCAGCCCCCCGGGGACCGCAATCACAGATACGCAGTATTTT. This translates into CASPPGTAITDTQYF.

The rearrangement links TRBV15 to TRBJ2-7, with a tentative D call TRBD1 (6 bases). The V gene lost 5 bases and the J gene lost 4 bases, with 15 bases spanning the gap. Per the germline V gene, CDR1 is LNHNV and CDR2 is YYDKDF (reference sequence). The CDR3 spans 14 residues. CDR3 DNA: TGTGCCACCAGCCATACTCAGGACAGATACGAGCAGTACTTC. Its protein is CATSHTQDRYEQYF.

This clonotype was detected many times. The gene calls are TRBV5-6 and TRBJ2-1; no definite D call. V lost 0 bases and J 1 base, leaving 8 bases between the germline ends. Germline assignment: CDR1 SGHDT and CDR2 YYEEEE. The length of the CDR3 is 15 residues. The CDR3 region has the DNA TGTGCCAGCAGCTTGGGGTTTAGTTCCTACAATGAGCAGTTCTTC. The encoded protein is CASSLGFSSYNEQFF.

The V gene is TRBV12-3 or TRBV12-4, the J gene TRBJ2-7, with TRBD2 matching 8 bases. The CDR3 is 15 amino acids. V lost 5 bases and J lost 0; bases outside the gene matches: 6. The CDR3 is CASSLRGGHSYEQYF. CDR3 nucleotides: TGTGCCAGCAGTCTCCGGGGGGGCCACTCCTACGAGCAGTACTTC.

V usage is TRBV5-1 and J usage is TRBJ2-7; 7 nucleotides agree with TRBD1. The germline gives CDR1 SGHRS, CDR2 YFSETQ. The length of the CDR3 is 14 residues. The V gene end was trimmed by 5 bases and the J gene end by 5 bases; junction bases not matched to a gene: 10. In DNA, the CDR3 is TGCGCCAGCAGACAGACAGGGACGGCGGACGAGCAGTACTTC. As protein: CASRQTGTADEQYF. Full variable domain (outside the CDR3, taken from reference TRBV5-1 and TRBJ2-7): KAGVTQTPRYLIKTRGQQVTLSCSPISGHRSVSWYQQTPGQGLQFLFEYFSETQRNKGNFPGRFSGRQFSNSRSEMNVSTLELGDSALYLCASRQTGTADEQYFGPGTRLTVT.

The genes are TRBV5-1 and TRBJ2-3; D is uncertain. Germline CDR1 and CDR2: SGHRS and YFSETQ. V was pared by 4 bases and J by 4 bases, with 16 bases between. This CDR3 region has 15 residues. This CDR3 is CASSIGPTGPDTQYF. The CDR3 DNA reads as TGCGCCAGCAGCATCGGACCCACGGGCCCAGATACGCAGTATTTT.

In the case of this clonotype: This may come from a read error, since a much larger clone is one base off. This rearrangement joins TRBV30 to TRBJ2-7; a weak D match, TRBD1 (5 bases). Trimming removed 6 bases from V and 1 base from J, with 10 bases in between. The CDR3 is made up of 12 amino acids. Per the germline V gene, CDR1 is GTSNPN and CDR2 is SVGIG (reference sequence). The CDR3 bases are TGTGCCTGTGCAGGGTCATCCTACGAGCAGTACTTC. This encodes CACAGSSYEQYF.

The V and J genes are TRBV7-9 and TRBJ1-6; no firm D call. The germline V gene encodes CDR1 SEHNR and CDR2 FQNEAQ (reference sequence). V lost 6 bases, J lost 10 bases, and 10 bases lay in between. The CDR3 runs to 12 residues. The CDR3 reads CASSLRSSPLHF. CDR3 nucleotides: TGTGCCAGCAGTCTAAGGTCCTCACCCCTCCACTTT.

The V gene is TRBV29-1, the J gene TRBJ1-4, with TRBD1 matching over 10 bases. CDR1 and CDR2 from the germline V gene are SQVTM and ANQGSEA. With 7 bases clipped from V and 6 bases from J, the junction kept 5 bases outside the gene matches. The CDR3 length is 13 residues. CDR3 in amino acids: CSDSGQGYEKLFF. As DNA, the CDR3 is TGCAGCGACTCGGGACAGGGGTATGAAAAACTGTTTTTT.

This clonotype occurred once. The CDR3 DNA reads TGTGCCAGCAGAAGCAGGAGCGGAGGCTACACCTTC. It encodes CASRSRSGGYTF. The V gene is TRBV6-4, the J gene TRBJ1-2, with D unclear. Trimming took 6 bases from V and 8 from J, leaving 13 bases between them. The CDR3 contains 12 residues. Per germline, CDR1 MRHNA and CDR2 SNTAGT.

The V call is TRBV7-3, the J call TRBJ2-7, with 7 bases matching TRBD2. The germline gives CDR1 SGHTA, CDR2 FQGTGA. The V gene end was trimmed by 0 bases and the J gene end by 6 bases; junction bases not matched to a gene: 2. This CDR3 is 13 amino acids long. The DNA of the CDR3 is TGTGCCAGCAGCTTAACTGGGGGGGGCGAGCAGTACTTC. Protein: CASSLTGGGEQYF. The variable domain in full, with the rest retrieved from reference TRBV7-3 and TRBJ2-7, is GAGVSQTPSNKVTEKGKYVELRCDPISGHTALYWYRQSLGQGPEFLIYFQGTGAADDSGLPNDRFFAVRPEGSVSTLKIQRTERGDSAVYLCASSLTGGGEQYFGPGTRLTVT.

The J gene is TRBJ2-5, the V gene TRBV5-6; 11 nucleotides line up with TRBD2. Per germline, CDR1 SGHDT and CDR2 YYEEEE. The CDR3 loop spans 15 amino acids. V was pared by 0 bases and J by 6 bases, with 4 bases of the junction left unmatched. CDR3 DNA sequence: TGTGCCAGCAGCTTGGCCCTAGCGGGGGGCCAGACCCAGTACTTC. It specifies CASSLALAGGQTQYF.

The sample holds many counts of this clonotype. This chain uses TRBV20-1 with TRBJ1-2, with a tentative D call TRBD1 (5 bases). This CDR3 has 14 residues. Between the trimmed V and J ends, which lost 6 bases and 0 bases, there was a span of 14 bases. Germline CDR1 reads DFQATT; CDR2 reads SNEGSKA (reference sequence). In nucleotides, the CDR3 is TGCAGTGCCCCGGGGGGGATGACTAACTATGGCTACACCTTC. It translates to CSAPGGMTNYGYTF.

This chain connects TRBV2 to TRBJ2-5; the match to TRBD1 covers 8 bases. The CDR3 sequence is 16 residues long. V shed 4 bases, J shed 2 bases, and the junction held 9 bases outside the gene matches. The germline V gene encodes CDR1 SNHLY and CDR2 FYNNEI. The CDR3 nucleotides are TGTGCCAGCAGTGGGGGGACAGGATGGAAACAAGAGACCCAGTACTTC. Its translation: CASSGGTGWKQETQYF.

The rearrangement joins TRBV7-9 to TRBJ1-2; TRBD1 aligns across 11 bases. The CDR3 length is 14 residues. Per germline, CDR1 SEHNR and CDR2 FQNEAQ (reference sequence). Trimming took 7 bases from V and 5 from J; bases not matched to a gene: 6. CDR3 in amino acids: CASNTGQGGYGYTF. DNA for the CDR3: TGTGCCAGCAACACGGGACAGGGGGGTTATGGCTACACCTTC.

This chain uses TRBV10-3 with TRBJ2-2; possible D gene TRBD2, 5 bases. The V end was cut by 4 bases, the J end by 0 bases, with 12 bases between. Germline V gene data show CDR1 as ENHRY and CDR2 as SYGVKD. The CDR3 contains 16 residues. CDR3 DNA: TGTGCCATCAGTGGAGCGGCTGTCGCGAACACCGGGGAGCTGTTTTTT. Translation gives CAISGAAVANTGELFF.

CDR3 DNA: TGTGCCAGTAGTATAGCCTACAGGACAGGGAACATTCAGTACTTC. Protein sequence: CASSIAYRTGNIQYF. The chain links TRBV19 to TRBJ2-4, with 8 bases identical to TRBD1. This CDR3 has 15 amino acids. Germline V CDR1 and CDR2: LNHDA, SQIVND (reference sequence). The J segment lost 7 bases and the V segment lost 1 base, leaving 6 bases of the junction unmatched.

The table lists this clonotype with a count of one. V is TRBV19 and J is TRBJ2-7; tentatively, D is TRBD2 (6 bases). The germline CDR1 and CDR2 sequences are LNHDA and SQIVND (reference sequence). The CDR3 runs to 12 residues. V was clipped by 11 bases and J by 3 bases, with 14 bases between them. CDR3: CAFQGLGYEQYF. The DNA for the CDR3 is TGTGCCTTCCAGGGACTCGGCTACGAGCAGTACTTC.

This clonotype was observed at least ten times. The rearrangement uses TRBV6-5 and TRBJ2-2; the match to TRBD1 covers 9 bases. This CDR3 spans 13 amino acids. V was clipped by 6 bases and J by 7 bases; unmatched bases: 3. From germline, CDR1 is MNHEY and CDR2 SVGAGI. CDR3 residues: CASRGTGIGELFF. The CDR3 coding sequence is TGTGCCAGCAGGGGGACAGGGATCGGGGAGCTGTTTTTT.

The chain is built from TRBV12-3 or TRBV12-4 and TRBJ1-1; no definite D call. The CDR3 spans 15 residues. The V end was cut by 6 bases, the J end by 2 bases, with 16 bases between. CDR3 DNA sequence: TGTGCCAGCAGCTCAGCTGGAGGGATAAACACTGAAGCTTTCTTT. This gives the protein CASSSAGGINTEAFF.

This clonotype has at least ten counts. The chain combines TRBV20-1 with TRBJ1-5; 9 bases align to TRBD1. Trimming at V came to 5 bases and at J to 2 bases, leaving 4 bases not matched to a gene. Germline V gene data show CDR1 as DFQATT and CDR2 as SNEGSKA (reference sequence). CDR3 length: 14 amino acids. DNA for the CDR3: TGCAGTGCTCACACAGGGGGCGGCAATCAGCCCCAGCATTTT. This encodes CSAHTGGGNQPQHF.

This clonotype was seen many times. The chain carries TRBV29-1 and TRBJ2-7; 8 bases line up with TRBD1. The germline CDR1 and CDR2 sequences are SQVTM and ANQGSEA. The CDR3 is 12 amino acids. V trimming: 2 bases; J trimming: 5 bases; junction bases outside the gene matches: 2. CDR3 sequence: CSVEQGANEQYF. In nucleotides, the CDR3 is TGCAGCGTTGAACAGGGGGCGAACGAGCAGTACTTC.